The clone carrying this T cell receptor (beta chain) was seen a few times. The antigen is not known. This entry belongs to a study of cytomegalovirus exposure and HLA in healthy donors. Study-wide points: Reports credit the classifier with highly specific, highly sensitive diagnosis of cytomegalovirus status. Within an earlier analysis, most TCR beta V segments proved productive either about 90% or about 30% of the time. The authors reported that TCR beta sequences could predict HLA-A and HLA-B alleles. These predictions were accurate for most subjects in the first cohort.

Researchers ran the PCR with 60 Vbeta and 13 Jbeta primers. Repertoires were generated with immunoSEQ multiplex PCR, while TCRdb's copy carries only in-frame clones and drops some. The sample holds 70,000 to 100,000 clones, over 60% seen once. Sequencing was carried out using PBMCs. The origin of this receptor is a woman in her forties or fifties in good health and CMV-seropositive.

CDR3 nucleotides: TGCGCCAGCAGCTTGGAGGCAGGGATCAATCAGCCCCAGCATTTT. This translates into CASSLEAGINQPQHF. This sequence joins TRBV5-1 and TRBJ1-5; a possible D gene is TRBD1 (5 bases). V shed 0 bases and J shed 3 bases, with 10 bases lying between them. The CDR3 covers 15 residues. Germline CDR1 is SGHRS and CDR2 is YFSETQ.